There are a few counts of the clone carrying this T cell receptor (beta chain). Its target is not known. This entry comes from a study of siplizumab effects on memory and regulatory T cells. The CDR3 is made up of 12 amino acids. Between the trimmed V and J ends, which lost 2 bases and 10 bases, there was a span of 12 bases. Germline CDR1 and CDR2: SGHRS and YFSETQ. Study results and caveats: Fewer alloreactive sequences mapped to unstimulated CD4+ memory cells under siplizumab.

It was at 37°C and for roughly six days that the mixed lymphocyte reaction cells were cocultured. Assay used: immunoSEQ multiplex PCR; TCRdb lists only in-frame clones, some missing. The sample consists of around 20,000 clones, 45% to 60% of them appearing once. The chain carries TRBV5-1 and TRBJ1-2; D call uncertain. Sequenced material: CFSE-low (dividing) CD4+ T cells sorted from an allogeneic mixed lymphocyte reaction. The source of this sequence is a human donor in good health; the cells came from an allogeneic mixed lymphocyte reaction. This CDR3 reads CASSFELEVYTF. For the CDR3, the DNA is TGCGCCAGCAGCTTCGAGTTGGAAGTCTACACCTTC.